The clone carrying this TCR beta chain was recorded only once. These data are taken from a study of blood T cell repertoires in COVID-19. About the research overall: COVID-19 samples, acute and convalescent, were from the United States, Italy and Spain. Sources were T cells, B-cell-depleted T cells, or PBMCs; the material itself was cDNA or gDNA.

Germline trimming cut 5 bases from V and 4 bases from J; bases unmatched to any gene: 14. The CDR3 is made up of 18 amino acids. From germline, CDR1 is SEHNR and CDR2 FQNEAQ (reference sequence). Authors' processing steps: Amplification from reference gene primers served as the basis for estimated nucleated cell counts. Sequenced by immunoSEQ multiplex PCR; TCRdb stores in-frame clones only, minus some. The DNA was the basis for D and trimming; V, J and clone size are from that table. The sample records 65,000 to 70,000 clones, approximately 80% being singletons. The sequencing sample was made of peripheral blood. The chain is built from TRBV7-9 and TRBJ2-1, with 10 bases matching TRBD2. The origin of this receptor is a man older than 75 with active COVID-19. The chain's CDR3 is CASSPETQLAGIYNEQFF. DNA for the CDR3: TGTGCCAGCAGCCCCGAGACCCAACTAGCGGGAATTTACAATGAGCAGTTCTTC.